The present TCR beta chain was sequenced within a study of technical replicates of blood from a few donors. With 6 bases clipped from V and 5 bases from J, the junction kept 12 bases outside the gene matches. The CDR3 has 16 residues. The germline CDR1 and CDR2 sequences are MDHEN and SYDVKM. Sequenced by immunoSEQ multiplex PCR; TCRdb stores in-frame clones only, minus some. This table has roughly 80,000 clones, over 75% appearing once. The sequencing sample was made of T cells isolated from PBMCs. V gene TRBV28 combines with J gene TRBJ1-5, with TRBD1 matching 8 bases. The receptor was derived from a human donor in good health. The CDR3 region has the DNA TGTGCCAGCAGCTATCTGGGACAGGTGGAGTATCAGCCCCAGCATTTT. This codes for CASSYLGQVEYQPQHF.